Shown below are 13 T cell receptor beta chains from a single sample sequenced in a study of T cell changes during pregnancy in multiple sclerosis. The data were produced by immunoSEQ multiplex PCR, yet TCRdb's version contains in-frame clones alone and is incomplete. The sample yields 30,000 to 50,000 clones, 94% seen once. The specimen was CD4+ T cells from peripheral blood mononuclear cells, collected after pregnancy. These receptors were obtained from a female donor with multiple sclerosis, enrolled in a pregnancy study.

The gene calls are TRBV29-1 and TRBJ2-7; D call uncertain. CDR3 length: 12 amino acids. Between the trimmed V and J ends, which lost 4 bases and 3 bases, there was a span of 10 bases. Germline-derived CDR1 and CDR2 are SQVTM and ANQGSEA. DNA for the CDR3: TGCAGCGTTGTAACTGAGCGCTACGAGCAGTACTTC. Its protein is CSVVTERYEQYF.

This rearrangement joins TRBV4-1 to TRBJ2-2; D might be TRBD2 (5 bases). Germline CDR1 and CDR2: MGHRA and YSYEKL. V lost 4 bases and J 3 bases, leaving 6 bases between the germline ends. The CDR3 is 13 residues long. The CDR3 protein is CASSRLHTGELFF. The DNA for the CDR3 is TGCGCCAGCAGCCGACTACACACCGGGGAGCTGTTTTTT.

The chain is built from TRBV6-1 and TRBJ1-3, with 7 positions matching TRBD1. CDR3 size: 16 residues. Germline CDR1 MNHNS, CDR2 SASEGT. J gave up 4 bases and V 4 bases, and 10 bases lay outside the gene matches. DNA for the CDR3: TGTGCCAGCAGTGTCTCGACAGGGTCGGTAGGAAACACCATATATTTT. Encoded protein: CASSVSTGSVGNTIYF.

This clone was seen a few times. This sequence joins TRBV19 and TRBJ1-2; D not resolved. Germline assignment: CDR1 LNHDA and CDR2 SQIVND (reference sequence). Trimming shortened V by 7 bases and J by 4 bases, and 16 bases separated the two germline ends. The CDR3 spans 14 residues. The CDR3 DNA follows: TGTGCCAGTAACACCGCCCCGGGTCCCTATGGCTACACCTTC. Its translation: CASNTAPGPYGYTF.

This chain joins TRBV10-3 and TRBJ2-7; 9 positions agree with TRBD1. J was trimmed by 0 bases and V by 6 bases; bases with no gene match: 0. This CDR3 is built from 13 residues. CDR1 and CDR2 (germline): ENHRY, SYGVKD. CDR3: CAIRGQGSYEQYF. The CDR3 DNA reads as TGTGCCATCAGGGGACAGGGCTCCTACGAGCAGTACTTC.

J is TRBJ2-6 and V is TRBV11-3; D might be TRBD1 (5 bases). Germline loops: CDR1 SGHNT, CDR2 YENEEA. Trimming removed 3 bases at V and 8 bases at J, with 8 bases between. The CDR3 length is 13 residues. The CDR3 reads CASSLQGTNVLTF. DNA for the CDR3: TGTGCCAGCAGCTTGCAGGGAACCAACGTCCTGACTTTC. Variable domain in full (rest from reference TRBV11-3 and TRBJ2-6): EAGVVQSPRYKIIEKKQPVAFWCNPISGHNTLYWYLQNLGQGPELLIRYENEEAVDDSQLPKDRFSAERLKGVDSTLKIQPAELGDSAVYLCASSLQGTNVLTFGAGSRLTVL.

This clone is a singleton in its sample. The chain combines TRBV11-2 with TRBJ2-1; D might be TRBD2 (5 bases). CDR1 is SGHAT and CDR2 is FQNNGV in the germline V gene. This CDR3 is 17 amino acids long. V gave up 5 bases and J gave up 2 bases, with 19 bases separating them. The CDR3 bases are TGTGCCAGCAGCCACCTCCCGGAGGTAGGGCCCTACAATGAGCAGTTCTTC. As protein: CASSHLPEVGPYNEQFF.

The chain uses TRBV19 and TRBJ1-2; TRBD1 agrees at 10 bases. The germline gives CDR1 LNHDA, CDR2 SQIVND (reference sequence). The V segment lost 9 bases and the J segment 1 base; nucleotides outside the gene matches: 14. CDR3 size: 17 residues. This chain's CDR3 is CASRDRDRGYINYGYTF. CDR3 nucleotides: TGTGCCAGCAGGGACCGGGACAGGGGCTACATTAACTATGGCTACACCTTC.

V is TRBV4-1 and J is TRBJ2-1; weak D call: TRBD1 (6 bases). Trimming took 6 bases from V and 0 from J, leaving 12 bases between them. The CDR3 spans 15 residues. Germline V gene lookup returns CDR1 MGHRA and CDR2 YSYEKL. CDR3 DNA: TGCGCCAGCAGGCCTACAGGGAGCTCCTACAATGAGCAGTTCTTC. As protein: CASRPTGSSYNEQFF.

The V and J genes are TRBV19 and TRBJ1-5, with a tentative D call TRBD1 (6 bases). The CDR3 is made up of 15 amino acids. V was cut by 6 bases and J by 5 bases, with 17 bases left in between. CDR1 is LNHDA and CDR2 is SQIVND in the germline V gene (reference sequence). The DNA for the CDR3 is TGTGCCAGTAGCCGCACAGGGTTGGGGCATCAGCCCCAGCATTTT. This sequence encodes CASSRTGLGHQPQHF.

The chain uses TRBV6-5 and TRBJ1-5; 8 nucleotides align to TRBD1. The CDR3 has 15 amino acids. From germline, CDR1 is MNHEY and CDR2 SVGAGI. V was clipped by 7 bases and J by 4 bases; unmatched bases: 9. The DNA of the CDR3 is TGTGCCAGCAAAATGACAGGGGTTCCGAATCAGCCCCAGCATTTT. This translates into CASKMTGVPNQPQHF.

The J gene is TRBJ2-3, the V gene TRBV5-6, with 8 nucleotides matching TRBD1. Germline V lookup: CDR1 SGHDT, CDR2 YYEEEE. This CDR3 contains 15 residues. Trimming took 2 bases from V and 0 from J; bases not matched to a gene: 2. The CDR3 nucleotides are TGTGCCAGCAGCTTCCGGACAGGGAGCACAGATACGCAGTATTTT. As protein: CASSFRTGSTDTQYF.

The chain links TRBV2 to TRBJ2-7, with TRBD1 as a possible D gene (6 bases). The ends were cut back, 5 bases at V and 0 bases at J, with 11 bases in the middle. Germline CDR1 is SNHLY and CDR2 is FYNNEI. The CDR3 sequence is 14 residues long. The DNA of the CDR3 is TGTGCCAGCAGTCCGAGGACAGACTCCTACGAGCAGTACTTC. This gives the protein CASSPRTDSYEQYF. The full variable domain, with the rest looked up from reference TRBV2 and TRBJ2-7, is EPEVTQTPSHQVTQMGQEVILRCVPISNHLYFYWYRQILGQKVEFLVSFYNNEISEKSEIFDDQFSVERPDGSNFTLKIRSTKLEDSAMYFCASSPRTDSYEQYFGPGTRLTVT.